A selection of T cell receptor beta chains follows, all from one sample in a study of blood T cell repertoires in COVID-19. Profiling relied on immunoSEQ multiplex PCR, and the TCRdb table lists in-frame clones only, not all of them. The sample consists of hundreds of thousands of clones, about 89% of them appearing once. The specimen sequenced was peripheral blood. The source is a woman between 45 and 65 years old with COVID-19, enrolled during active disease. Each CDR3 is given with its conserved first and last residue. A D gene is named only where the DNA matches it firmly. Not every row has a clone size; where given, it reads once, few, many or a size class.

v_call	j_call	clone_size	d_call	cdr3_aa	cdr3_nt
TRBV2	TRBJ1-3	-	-	CASSPLGGGLGNTIYF	TGTGCCAGCAGTCCACTTGGGGGGGGGCTTGGAAACACCATATATTTT
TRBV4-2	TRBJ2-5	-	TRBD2	CASSQALAGGGPQETQYF	TGTGCCAGCAGCCAAGCGTTAGCGGGGGGCGGGCCCCAAGAGACCCAGTACTTC
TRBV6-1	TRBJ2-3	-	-	CASSHQSDTQYF	TGTGCCAGCAGTCACCAGTCAGATACGCAGTATTTT
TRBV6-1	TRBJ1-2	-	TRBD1	CASSNRQGGYGYTF	TGTGCCAGCAGTAACCGACAGGGGGGGTATGGCTACACCTTC
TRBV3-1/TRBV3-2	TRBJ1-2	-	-	CASSGYQGHGYTF	TGTGCCAGCAGCGGATATCAGGGTCATGGCTACACCTTC
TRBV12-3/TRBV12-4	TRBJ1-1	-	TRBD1	CASRHSGTGEAFF	TGTGCCAGCAGACACTCCGGGACAGGGGAAGCTTTCTTT
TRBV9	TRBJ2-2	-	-	CASSRFTGSGELFF	TGTGCCAGCAGCCGCTTCACGGGGTCCGGGGAGCTGTTTTTT
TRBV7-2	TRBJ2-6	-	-	CASSLDRLISGANVLTF	TGTGCCAGCAGCTTAGACAGGTTAATCTCTGGGGCCAACGTCCTGACTTTC
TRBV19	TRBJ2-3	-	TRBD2	CASSITVAGDTDTQYF	TGTGCCAGTAGTATTACGGTAGCGGGGGACACAGATACGCAGTATTTT
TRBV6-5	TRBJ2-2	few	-	CASTHPGTGELFF	TGTGCCAGCACTCACCCCGGGACCGGGGAGCTGTTTTTT
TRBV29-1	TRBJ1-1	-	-	CSFRVVNTEAFF	TGCAGCTTCAGGGTTGTCAACACTGAAGCTTTCTTT
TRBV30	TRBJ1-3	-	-	CAWNPGFGNTIYF	TGTGCCTGGAACCCAGGGTTCGGAAACACCATATATTTT
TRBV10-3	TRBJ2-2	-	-	CAISESGVLNTGELFF	TGTGCCATCAGTGAGTCAGGGGTACTAAACACCGGGGAGCTGTTTTTT
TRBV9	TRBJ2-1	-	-	CASSDLTERGEQFF	TGTGCCAGCAGCGATTTAACAGAGAGGGGGGAGCAGTTCTTC
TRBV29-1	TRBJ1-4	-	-	CSVIVQSGKLFF	TGCAGCGTTATTGTCCAATCAGGAAAACTGTTTTTT
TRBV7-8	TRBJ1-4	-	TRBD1	CASSLLRAGGTNEKLFF	TGTGCCAGCAGCCTGCTGCGGGCAGGGGGAACTAATGAAAAACTGTTTTTT
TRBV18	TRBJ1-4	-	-	CASSPQAGFEKLFF	TGTGCCAGCTCACCTCAGGCGGGATTTGAAAAACTGTTTTTT
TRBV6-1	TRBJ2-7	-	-	CASSEPRAAYF	TGTGCCAGCAGTGAACCCAGGGCGGCGTACTTC
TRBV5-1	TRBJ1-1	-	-	CASSFEAGNTEAFF	TGCGCCAGCAGCTTTGAGGCCGGGAACACTGAAGCTTTCTTT
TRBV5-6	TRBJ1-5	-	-	CASSLWSVGNQPQHF	TGTGCCAGCAGCTTGTGGTCGGTAGGCAATCAGCCCCAGCATTTT
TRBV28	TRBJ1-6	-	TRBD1	CASSPQGARSPLHF	TGTGCCAGCAGTCCCCAGGGGGCGCGTTCACCCCTCCACTTT
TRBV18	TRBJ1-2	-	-	CASSEGPPSYGYTF	TGTGCCAGCTCGGAGGGACCGCCTAGCTATGGCTACACCTTC
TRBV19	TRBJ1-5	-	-	CASSGGRDQPQHF	TGTGCCAGTAGTGGGGGGAGAGATCAGCCCCAGCATTTT
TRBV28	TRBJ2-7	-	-	CASGGAFNEQYF	TGTGCCAGCGGGGGGGCTTTCAACGAGCAGTACTTC
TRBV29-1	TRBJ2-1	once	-	CSVGRGDNEQFF	TGCAGCGTGGGTCGGGGTGACAATGAGCAGTTCTTC
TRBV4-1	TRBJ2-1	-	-	CASSQDFSAGLYNEQFF	TGCGCCAGCAGCCAAGATTTCAGTGCGGGGCTCTACAATGAGCAGTTCTTC
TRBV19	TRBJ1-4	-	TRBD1	CASKGTGSTNEKLFF	TGTGCCAGTAAGGGGACAGGGTCAACTAATGAAAAACTGTTTTTT
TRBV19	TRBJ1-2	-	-	CASSGFYGYTF	TGTGCCAGTTCGGGTTTCTATGGCTACACCTTC
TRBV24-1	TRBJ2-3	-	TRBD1	CATSDSTGLTDTQYF	TGTGCCACCAGTGATTCGACAGGGCTAACAGATACGCAGTATTTT
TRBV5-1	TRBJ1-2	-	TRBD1	CASSGNRGANYGYTF	TGCGCCAGCAGCGGTAACAGGGGGGCTAACTATGGCTACACCTTC
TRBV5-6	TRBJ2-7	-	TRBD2	CASSLELLGLASSYEQYF	TGTGCCAGCAGCCTTGAGCTTCTCGGACTAGCCTCCTCCTACGAGCAGTACTTC
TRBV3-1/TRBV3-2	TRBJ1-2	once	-	CASSPGIGSPSGYTF	TGTGCCAGCAGCCCGGGGATAGGGAGTCCTTCTGGCTACACCTTC
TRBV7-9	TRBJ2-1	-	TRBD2	CASSRWFGGANEQFF	TGTGCCAGCAGTCGTTGGTTCGGGGGGGCCAATGAGCAGTTCTTC
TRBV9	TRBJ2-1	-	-	CASSGGLEQFF	TGTGCCAGCAGCGGGGGACTTGAGCAGTTCTTC
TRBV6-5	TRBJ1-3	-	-	CASSFGTGNTIYF	TGTGCCAGCAGCTTCGGGACTGGAAACACCATATATTTT
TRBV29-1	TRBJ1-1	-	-	CSVVGLDVEAFF	TGCAGCGTTGTGGGGCTCGACGTTGAAGCTTTCTTT
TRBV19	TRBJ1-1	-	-	CAGKTGLMNTEAFF	TGTGCCGGGAAGACAGGACTTATGAACACTGAAGCTTTCTTT
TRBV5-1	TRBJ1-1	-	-	CASSLGVVSSGAFF	TGCGCCAGCAGCTTGGGGGTTGTCTCTTCGGGGGCTTTCTTT
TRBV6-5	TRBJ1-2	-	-	CASSFSGRDGYTF	TGTGCCAGCAGTTTTTCAGGGAGGGATGGCTACACCTTC
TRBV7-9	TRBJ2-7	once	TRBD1	CASSLTLGTGRYEQYF	TGTGCCAGCAGCTTAACCCTCGGGACAGGGAGGTACGAGCAGTACTTC
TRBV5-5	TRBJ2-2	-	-	CASSGGTFPGELFF	TGTGCCAGCAGCGGGGGGACCTTCCCCGGGGAGCTGTTTTTT
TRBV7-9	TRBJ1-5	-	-	CASSYYNQPQHF	TGTGCCAGCAGCTACTATAATCAGCCCCAGCATTTT